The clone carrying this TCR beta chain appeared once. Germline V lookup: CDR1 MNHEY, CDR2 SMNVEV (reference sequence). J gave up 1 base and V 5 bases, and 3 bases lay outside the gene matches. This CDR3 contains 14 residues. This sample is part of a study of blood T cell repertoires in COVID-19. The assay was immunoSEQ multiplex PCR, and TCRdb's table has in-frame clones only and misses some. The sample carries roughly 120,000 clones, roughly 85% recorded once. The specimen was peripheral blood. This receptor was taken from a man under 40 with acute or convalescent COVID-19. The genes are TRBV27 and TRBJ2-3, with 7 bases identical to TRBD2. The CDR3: CASSLSGGTDTQYF. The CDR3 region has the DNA TGTGCCAGCAGTCTCAGCGGGGGCACAGATACGCAGTATTTT.